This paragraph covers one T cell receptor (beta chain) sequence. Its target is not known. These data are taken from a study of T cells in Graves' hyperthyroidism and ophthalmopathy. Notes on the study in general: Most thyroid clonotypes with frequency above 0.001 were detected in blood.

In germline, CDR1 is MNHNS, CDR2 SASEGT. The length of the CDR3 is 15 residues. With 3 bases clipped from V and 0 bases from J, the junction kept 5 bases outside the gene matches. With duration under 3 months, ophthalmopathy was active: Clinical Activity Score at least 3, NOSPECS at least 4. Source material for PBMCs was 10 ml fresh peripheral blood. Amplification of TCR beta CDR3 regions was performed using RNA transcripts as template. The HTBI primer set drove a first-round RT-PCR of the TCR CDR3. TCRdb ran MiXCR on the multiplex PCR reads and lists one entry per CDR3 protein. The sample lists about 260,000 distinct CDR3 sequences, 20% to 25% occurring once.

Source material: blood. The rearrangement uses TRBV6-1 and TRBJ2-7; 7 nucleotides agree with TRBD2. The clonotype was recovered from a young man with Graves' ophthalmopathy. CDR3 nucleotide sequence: TGTGCCAGCAGTGACCGGGCGGGAGCCTCCTACGAGCAGTACTTC. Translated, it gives CASSDRAGASYEQYF.